The 23 T cell receptor beta chains reported below all come from one sample, sequenced in a study of cytomegalovirus exposure and HLA in healthy donors (dated by TCRdb to 2015 to 2018). The library was made by the immunoSEQ multiplex PCR assay. A mixture of 60 forward primers for TCR Vbeta segments and 13 reverse primers for TCR Jbeta segments was used in the multiplex PCR. The table comes from immuneACCESS by way of TCRdb, which keeps in-frame sequences with V and J called. Part of the clones is missing from these tables; in studies checked, under half for an unresolved V gene and the rest for unknown reasons. The sample table shows some 130,000 clones, and about 80% are seen once. The ten largest clonotypes hold roughly 2.4% of the sample. Sequences were obtained from PBMCs. Source of these receptors: a man aged 30 to 39 in good health and CMV-seronegative.

The V call is TRBV27, the J call TRBJ1-5, with 9 bases lining up with TRBD1. V was clipped by 6 bases and J by 6 bases; unmatched bases: 0. CDR3 length equals 12 residues. Germline loops: CDR1 MNHEY, CDR2 SMNVEV (reference sequence). CDR3 nucleotide sequence: TGTGCCAGCAGGACAGGGGGTCAGCCCCAGCATTTT. It codes for CASRTGGQPQHF.

The rearrangement links TRBV5-4 to TRBJ2-7; D call uncertain. There are 12 residues in the CDR3. Germline CDR1 and CDR2: SGHNT and YYREEE (reference sequence). The V and J ends lost 0 bases and 5 bases respectively, with 6 bases between them. DNA for the CDR3: TGTGCCAGCAGCTTGGAACTCAACGAGCAGTACTTC. Its protein is CASSLELNEQYF. Using reference TRBV5-4 and TRBJ2-7 for the parts outside the CDR3, the full variable domain is ETGVTQSPTHLIKTRGQQVTLRCSSQSGHNTVSWYQQALGQGPQFIFQYYREEENGRGNFPPRFSGLQFPNYSSELNVNALELDDSALYLCASSLELNEQYFGPGTRLTVT.

The chain couples TRBV6-5 to TRBJ2-5; 9 nucleotides align to TRBD1. Trimming cost V 2 bases and J 4 bases; bases outside gene matches: 2. Germline V gene data show CDR1 as MNHEY and CDR2 as SVGAGI. The CDR3 runs 14 residues. The CDR3 protein is CASSYGQGTETQYF. For the CDR3, the DNA is TGTGCCAGCAGTTACGGACAGGGGACAGAGACCCAGTACTTC.

The rearrangement joins TRBV4-1 to TRBJ2-2; 7 positions agree with TRBD2. The CDR3 runs 17 residues. Germline CDR1 and CDR2: MGHRA and YSYEKL. V lost 1 base to trimming and J lost 5 bases; unmatched junction nucleotides: 10. The CDR3 DNA is TGCGCCAGCAGCCAAGTATATCGAGGGAGGGCTACCGGGGAGCTGTTTTTT. Its translation: CASSQVYRGRATGELFF.

V gene TRBV5-1 combines with J gene TRBJ2-1; 9 bases are a match to TRBD1. This CDR3 is 15 amino acids long. The V gene's germline CDR1 is SGHRS and CDR2 YFSETQ. The trim removed 1 base at V and 4 bases at J, leaving 3 bases unmatched. The CDR3 here is CASSLMDRGYNEQFF. The CDR3 coding sequence is TGCGCCAGCAGCTTGATGGACAGGGGATACAATGAGCAGTTCTTC. Variable domain in full (rest from reference TRBV5-1 and TRBJ2-1): KAGVTQTPRYLIKTRGQQVTLSCSPISGHRSVSWYQQTPGQGLQFLFEYFSETQRNKGNFPGRFSGRQFSNSRSEMNVSTLELGDSALYLCASSLMDRGYNEQFFGPGTRLTVL.

The J gene is TRBJ2-2, the V gene TRBV9, with TRBD2 matching 10 bases. CDR3 size: 16 residues. Germline CDR1 and CDR2: SGDLS and YYNGEE. J lost 1 base, V lost 4 bases, and 4 bases had no gene match. CDR3 sequence: CASSILAGQNTGELFF. The CDR3 region has the DNA TGTGCCAGCAGCATACTAGCGGGACAGAACACCGGGGAGCTGTTTTTT.

The rearrangement uses TRBV2 and TRBJ2-5, with TRBD2 identical over 15 bases. J lost 5 bases, V lost 6 bases, and 7 bases had no gene match. CDR3 length: 16 residues. From germline, CDR1 is SNHLY and CDR2 FYNNEI. The CDR3 sequence is CASRRTSGRAMETQYF. The CDR3 DNA sequence: TGTGCCAGCAGAAGGACTAGCGGGAGGGCCATGGAGACCCAGTACTTC. The full variable domain, completed using reference TRBV2 and TRBJ2-5, is EPEVTQTPSHQVTQMGQEVILRCVPISNHLYFYWYRQILGQKVEFLVSFYNNEISEKSEIFDDQFSVERPDGSNFTLKIRSTKLEDSAMYFCASRRTSGRAMETQYFGPGTRLLVL.

This clone occurred once. The chain couples TRBV7-2 to TRBJ1-5; weak D call: TRBD1 (6 bases). CDR3 size: 15 residues. Germline V gives CDR1 SGHTA, CDR2 FQGNSA. The ends were cut back, 5 bases at V and 4 bases at J, with 15 bases in the middle. CDR3 residues: CASSIQGRENQPQHF. The CDR3 DNA reads TGTGCCAGCAGCATCCAGGGGCGTGAGAATCAGCCCCAGCATTTT.

This clone has only a few counts. J is TRBJ1-1 and V is TRBV7-9; TRBD1 agrees at 10 bases. The germline CDR1 and CDR2 sequences are SEHNR and FQNEAQ (reference sequence). The CDR3 has 14 amino acids. V lost 8 bases to trimming and J lost 0 bases; unmatched junction nucleotides: 3. The CDR3 coding sequence is TGTGCCAGCCAAGGACAGGGGGTGAACACTGAAGCTTTCTTT. It specifies CASQGQGVNTEAFF.

Notes on this clone: A read error may account for a junction end that differs from germline. The CDR3 here is CASGSSSTGKDF. In DNA form, the CDR3 reads TGTGCTAGTGGTTCTTCCTCGACAGGGAAGGACTTC. The V gene is TRBV12-5, the J gene TRBJ2-5, with 7 bases aligning to TRBD1. The CDR3 consists of 12 residues. Germline CDR1 LGHNT, CDR2 FRNRAP. Using reference TRBV12-5 and TRBJ2-5 for the parts outside the CDR3, the full variable domain is DARVTQTPRHKVTEMGQEVTMRCQPILGHNTVFWYRQTMMQGLELLAYFRNRAPLDDSGMPKDRFSAEMPDATLATLKIQPSEPRDSAVYFCASGSSSTGKDFGPGTRLLVL.

A remark on this clone: The junction does not match germline at one end; this may be a read error. Here the CDR3 reads CSSSEVGTGIHEQYF. In DNA form, the CDR3 reads TGTTCCAGCAGCGAAGTAGGGACAGGGATCCACGAGCAGTACTTC. The rearrangement links TRBV7-9 to TRBJ2-7; 9 nucleotides agree with TRBD1. The CDR3 runs to 15 residues. Germline V gives CDR1 SEHNR, CDR2 FQNEAQ (reference sequence).

The chain carries TRBV5-6 and TRBJ2-1; 12 positions match TRBD1. V was pared by 4 bases and J by 9 bases, with 5 bases of the junction left unmatched. CDR1 and CDR2 from the germline V gene are SGHDT and YYEEEE. This CDR3 is built from 14 residues. This chain's CDR3 is CASSIGTGGREQFF. DNA of the CDR3: TGTGCCAGCAGCATAGGGACAGGGGGCCGTGAGCAGTTCTTC.

The V call is TRBV4-1, the J call TRBJ2-1, with 9 bases identical to TRBD1. Germline V lookup: CDR1 MGHRA, CDR2 YSYEKL. The V and J ends lost 4 bases and 8 bases, in that order; junction bases with no gene match: 9. This CDR3 contains 15 residues. The CDR3 spells CASSLGTGRNYEQFF. The CDR3 DNA reads TGCGCCAGCAGCCTCGGGACAGGGCGGAACTATGAGCAGTTCTTC.

The gene calls are TRBV25-1 and TRBJ2-1; TRBD2 agrees at 16 bases. Germline assignment: CDR1 MGHDK and CDR2 SYGVNS. This CDR3 contains 17 residues. V shed 7 bases, J shed 2 bases, and the junction held 5 bases outside the gene matches. The CDR3: CASTGTSGRAPYNEQFF. CDR3 bases: TGTGCCAGCACAGGGACTAGCGGGAGGGCCCCCTACAATGAGCAGTTCTTC. Filled out from reference TRBV25-1 and TRBJ2-1, the complete variable domain reads EADIYQTPRYLVIGTGKKITLECSQTMGHDKMYWYQQDPGMELHLIHYSYGVNSTEKGDLSSESTVSRIRTEHFPLTLESARPSHTSQYLCASTGTSGRAPYNEQFFGPGTRLTVL.

V usage is TRBV6-1 and J usage is TRBJ1-2; D is perhaps TRBD1 (5 bases). Trimming pared 2 bases from V and 0 bases from J, leaving 10 bases between. The CDR3 has 15 amino acids. CDR1 and CDR2 (germline): MNHNS, SASEGT. The CDR3 is CASSETRGSNYGYTF. CDR3 in DNA: TGTGCCAGCAGTGAAACAAGGGGATCTAACTATGGCTACACCTTC.

This chain uses TRBV5-1 with TRBJ1-2; possibly TRBD1 for D (6 bases). Trimming pared 0 bases from V and 6 bases from J, leaving 21 bases between. Germline V gene data show CDR1 as SGHRS and CDR2 as YFSETQ. The CDR3 length is 17 residues. CDR3 region: CASSLGAGGGAENGYTF. The CDR3 bases are TGCGCCAGCAGCTTGGGTGCAGGTGGGGGGGCCGAAAATGGCTACACCTTC.

This clone was seen only once. DNA for the CDR3: TGTGCCAGCCGACTAAGGGCCTACATGAACATTCAGTACTTC. Its translation is CASRLRAYMNIQYF. The rearrangement joins TRBV6-5 to TRBJ2-4, with D possibly TRBD2 on 5 matching bases. The length of the CDR3 is 14 residues. Germline assignment: CDR1 MNHEY and CDR2 SVGAGI. Trimming left V 8 bases short and J 7 bases short, with 18 bases between.

The chain has TRBV15 and TRBJ2-7, with TRBD2 identical over 7 bases. Germline V gives CDR1 LNHNV, CDR2 YYDKDF (reference sequence). V lost 3 bases and J lost 4; bases outside the gene matches: 9. CDR3 size: 15 residues. CDR3 in DNA: TGTGCCACCAGCAGGCGAAGAACTAGCGTTTACGAGCAGTACTTC. Translated: CATSRRRTSVYEQYF.

Turning to this clone: A read error may produce the germline difference seen at one junction end. The chain has TRBV7-9 and TRBJ2-7; 7 positions match TRBD1. Germline assignment: CDR1 SEHNR and CDR2 FQNEAQ (reference sequence). This CDR3 has 14 amino acids. The CDR3 region is CASSLAGTVYEQYF. CDR3 nucleotide sequence: TGTGCCAGCAGTTTAGCCGGGACAGTCTACGAGCAGTACTTC.

V usage is TRBV7-2 and J usage is TRBJ2-7; TRBD1 aligns across 8 bases. After removal of 1 base from V and 2 bases from J, the junction contained 4 bases not matched to a gene. Per germline, CDR1 SGHTA and CDR2 FQGNSA. This CDR3 is built from 15 residues. CDR3 in DNA: TGTGCCAGCAGCTTAGTTGCGGGACAGGCCTACGAGCAGTACTTC. Its translation: CASSLVAGQAYEQYF.

The V gene is TRBV6-4, the J gene TRBJ2-2, with 8 bases lining up with TRBD1. V lost 3 bases, J lost 3 bases, and 0 bases stayed unmatched. Germline assignment: CDR1 MRHNA and CDR2 SNTAGT. CDR3 length: 14 residues. DNA of the CDR3: TGTGCCAGCAGTGAGACAGGGGACACCGGGGAGCTGTTTTTT. Residues: CASSETGDTGELFF.

The chain employs TRBV6-1 and TRBJ1-2; D not certain. Between the trimmed V and J ends, which lost 2 bases and 3 bases, there was a span of 7 bases. The CDR3 length is 13 residues. The germline V gene has CDR1 MNHNS and CDR2 SASEGT. In DNA form, the CDR3 reads TGTGCCAGCAGTGAATACCACTACTATGGCTACACCTTC. Translating it yields CASSEYHYYGYTF.

DNA for the CDR3: TGTGCCAGTAGTACCCCAGATGAGCAGTTCTTC. As protein: CASSTPDEQFF. The genes are TRBV19 and TRBJ2-1, with unresolved D. V was cut by 4 bases and J by 8 bases, with 6 bases left in between. The CDR3 contains 11 residues. CDR1 is LNHDA, CDR2 SQIVND, per germline (reference sequence). The variable domain in full, with the rest retrieved from reference TRBV19 and TRBJ2-1, is DGGITQSPKYLFRKEGQNVTLSCEQNLNHDAMYWYRQDPGQGLRLIYYSQIVNDFQKGDIAEGYSVSREKKESFPLTVTSAQKNPTAFYLCASSTPDEQFFGPGTRLTVL.